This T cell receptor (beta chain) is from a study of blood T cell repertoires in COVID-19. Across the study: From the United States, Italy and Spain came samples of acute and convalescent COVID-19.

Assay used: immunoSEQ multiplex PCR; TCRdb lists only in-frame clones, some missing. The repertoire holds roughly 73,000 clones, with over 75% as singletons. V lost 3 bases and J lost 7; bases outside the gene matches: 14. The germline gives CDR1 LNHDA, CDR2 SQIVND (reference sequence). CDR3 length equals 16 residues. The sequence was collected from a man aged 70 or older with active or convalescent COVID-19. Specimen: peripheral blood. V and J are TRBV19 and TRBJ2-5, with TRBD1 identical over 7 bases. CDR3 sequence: CASSMPATGSIGTQYF. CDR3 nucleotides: TGTGCCAGTAGTATGCCCGCGACAGGGTCCATAGGGACCCAGTACTTC.